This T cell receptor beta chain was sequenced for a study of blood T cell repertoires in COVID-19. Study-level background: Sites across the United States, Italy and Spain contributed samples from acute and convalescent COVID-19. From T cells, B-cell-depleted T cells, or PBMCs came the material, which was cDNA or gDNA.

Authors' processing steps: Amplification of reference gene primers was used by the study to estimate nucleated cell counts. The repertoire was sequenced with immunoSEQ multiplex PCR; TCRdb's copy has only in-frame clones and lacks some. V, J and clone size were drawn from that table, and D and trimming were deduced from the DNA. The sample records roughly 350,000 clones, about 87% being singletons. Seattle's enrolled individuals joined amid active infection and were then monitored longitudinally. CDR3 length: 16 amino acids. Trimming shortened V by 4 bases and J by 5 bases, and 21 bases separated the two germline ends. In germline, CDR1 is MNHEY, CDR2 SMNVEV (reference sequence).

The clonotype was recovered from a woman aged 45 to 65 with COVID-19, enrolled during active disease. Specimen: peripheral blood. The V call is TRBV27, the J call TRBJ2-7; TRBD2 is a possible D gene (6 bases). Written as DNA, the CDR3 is TGTGCCAGCAGTTCGCCCTACGGGACTGCTTCAGACGAGCAGTACTTC. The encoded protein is CASSSPYGTASDEQYF.